This T cell receptor beta chain comes out of a study of T-cell memory formation after mild COVID-19. After 5'RACE with constant-segment primers, TCR alpha and TCR beta cDNA libraries carrying sample barcodes and UMIs were obtained. TCRdb re-analysed the 5' RACE reads in MiXCR, keeping a single row per CDR3 protein. The sample records 250,000 to 400,000 distinct CDR3 sequences, roughly 13% being singletons. The ends lost 4 bases at V and 8 bases at J; junction bases unmatched: 8. There are 14 residues in the CDR3. The V gene's germline CDR1 is SGHRS and CDR2 YFSETQ. This clonotype was observed at least ten times. Antigen: not known. Study results and caveats: Day 37-peaking second-wave clones had unconfirmed SARS-CoV-2 specificity.

V usage is TRBV5-1 and J usage is TRBJ2-1; 8 bases map to TRBD1. The clonotype originates from a man aged 18 to 30 who had mild COVID-19 (a few samples of this study predate the infection). Cell type and time point are not known. Sequencing was carried out using PBMCs or a T cell subset sorted from them (not recorded which). The DNA of the CDR3 is TGCGCCAGCAGCCCCTGGACAGGGAAAGATGAGCAGTTCTTC. It codes for CASSPWTGKDEQFF.